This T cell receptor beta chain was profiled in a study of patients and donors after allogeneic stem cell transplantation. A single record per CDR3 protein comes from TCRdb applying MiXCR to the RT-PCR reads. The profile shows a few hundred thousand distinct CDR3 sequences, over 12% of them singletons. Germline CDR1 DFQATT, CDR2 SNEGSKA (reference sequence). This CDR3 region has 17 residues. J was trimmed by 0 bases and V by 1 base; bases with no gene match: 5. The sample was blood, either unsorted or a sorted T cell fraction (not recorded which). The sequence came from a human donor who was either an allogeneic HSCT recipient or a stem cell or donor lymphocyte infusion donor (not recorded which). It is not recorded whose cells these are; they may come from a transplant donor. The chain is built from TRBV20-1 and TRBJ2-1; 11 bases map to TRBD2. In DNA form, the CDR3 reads TGCAGTGCTAGAGGTGGGCTAGCGGGAGGCTCCTACAATGAGCAGTTCTTC. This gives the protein CSARGGLAGGSYNEQFF.